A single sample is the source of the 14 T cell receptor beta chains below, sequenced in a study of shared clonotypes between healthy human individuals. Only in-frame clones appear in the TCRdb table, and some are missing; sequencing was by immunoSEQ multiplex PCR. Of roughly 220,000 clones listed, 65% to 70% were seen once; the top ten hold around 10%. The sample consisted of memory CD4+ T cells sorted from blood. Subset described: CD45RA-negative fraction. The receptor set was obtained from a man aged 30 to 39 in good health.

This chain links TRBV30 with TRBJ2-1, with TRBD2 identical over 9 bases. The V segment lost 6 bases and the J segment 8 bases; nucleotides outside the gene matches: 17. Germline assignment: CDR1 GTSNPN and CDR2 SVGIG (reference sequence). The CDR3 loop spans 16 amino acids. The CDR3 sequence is CACRGFGTGTSHEQFF. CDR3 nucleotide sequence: TGTGCCTGCCGGGGGTTTGGGACCGGGACTAGCCATGAGCAGTTCTTC.

The CDR3, as DNA: TGTGCCAGCAGCTTTACCTCGGACATGACCAATGAGCAGTTCTTC. Protein: CASSFTSDMTNEQFF. The rearrangement links TRBV7-2 to TRBJ2-1; D may be TRBD1 (5 bases). CDR1 and CDR2 from the germline V gene are SGHTA and FQGNSA. The V end was cut by 3 bases, the J end by 6 bases, with 15 bases between. This CDR3 is 15 amino acids long.

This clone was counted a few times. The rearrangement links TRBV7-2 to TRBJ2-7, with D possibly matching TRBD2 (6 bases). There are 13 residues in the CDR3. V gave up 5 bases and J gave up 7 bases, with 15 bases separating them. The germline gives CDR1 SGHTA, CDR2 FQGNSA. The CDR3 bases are TGTGCCAGCAGCCGCAGCGGTCGGGGGGAGCAGTACTTC. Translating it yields CASSRSGRGEQYF. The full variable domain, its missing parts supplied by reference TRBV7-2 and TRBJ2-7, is GAGVSQSPSNKVTEKGKDVELRCDPISGHTALYWYRQSLGQGLEFLIYFQGNSAPDKSGLPSDRFSAERTGGSVSTLTIQRTQQEDSAVYLCASSRSGRGEQYFGPGTRLTVT.

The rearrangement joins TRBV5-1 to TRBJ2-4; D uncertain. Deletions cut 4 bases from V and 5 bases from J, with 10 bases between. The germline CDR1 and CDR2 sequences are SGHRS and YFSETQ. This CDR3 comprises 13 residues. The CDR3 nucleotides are TGCGCCAGCAGCACAGTTGGGGAAAACATTCAGTACTTC. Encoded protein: CASSTVGENIQYF.

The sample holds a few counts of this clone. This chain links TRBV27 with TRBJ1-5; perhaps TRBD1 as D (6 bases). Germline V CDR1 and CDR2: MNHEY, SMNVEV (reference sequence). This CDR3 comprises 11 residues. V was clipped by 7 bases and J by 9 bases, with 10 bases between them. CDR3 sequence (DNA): TGTGCCAGCAAGGGGGTTACGCCCCAGCATTTT. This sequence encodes CASKGVTPQHF.

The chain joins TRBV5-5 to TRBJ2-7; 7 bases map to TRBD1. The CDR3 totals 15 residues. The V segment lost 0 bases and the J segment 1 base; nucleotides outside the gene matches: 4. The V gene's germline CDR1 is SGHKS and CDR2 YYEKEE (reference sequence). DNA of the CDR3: TGTGCCAGCAGCTTGGGGGACAGAATTTCCTACGAGCAGTACTTC. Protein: CASSLGDRISYEQYF.

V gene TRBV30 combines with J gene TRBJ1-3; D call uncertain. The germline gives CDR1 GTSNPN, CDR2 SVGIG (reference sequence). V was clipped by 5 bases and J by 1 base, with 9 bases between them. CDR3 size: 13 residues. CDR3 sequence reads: CAWGKPSGNTIYF. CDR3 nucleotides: TGTGCCTGGGGTAAACCTTCTGGAAACACCATATATTTT.

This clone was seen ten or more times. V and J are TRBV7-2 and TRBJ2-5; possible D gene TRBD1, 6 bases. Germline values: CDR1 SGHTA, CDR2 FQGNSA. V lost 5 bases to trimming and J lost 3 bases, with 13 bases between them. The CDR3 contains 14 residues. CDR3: CASSSAYREETQYF. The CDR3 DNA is TGTGCCAGCAGCAGCGCGTACAGGGAAGAGACCCAGTACTTC.

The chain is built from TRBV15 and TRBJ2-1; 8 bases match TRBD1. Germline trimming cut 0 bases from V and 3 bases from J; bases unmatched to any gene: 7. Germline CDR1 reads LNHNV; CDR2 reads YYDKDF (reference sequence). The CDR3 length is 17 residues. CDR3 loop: CATSRESSGQGYNEQFF. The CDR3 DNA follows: TGTGCCACCAGCAGAGAATCATCAGGACAGGGCTACAATGAGCAGTTCTTC.

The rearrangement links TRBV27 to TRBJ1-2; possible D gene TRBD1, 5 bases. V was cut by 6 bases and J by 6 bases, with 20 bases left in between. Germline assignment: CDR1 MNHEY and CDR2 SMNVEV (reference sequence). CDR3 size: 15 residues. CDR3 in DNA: TGTGCCAGCAGCCGAGGGACGTTGGGTGTCAATGGCTACACCTTC. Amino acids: CASSRGTLGVNGYTF.

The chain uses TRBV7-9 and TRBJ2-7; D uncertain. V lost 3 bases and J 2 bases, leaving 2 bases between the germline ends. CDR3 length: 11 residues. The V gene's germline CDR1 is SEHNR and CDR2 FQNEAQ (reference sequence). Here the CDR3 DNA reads TGTGCCAGCAGCTTTGCCTACGAGCAGTACTTC. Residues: CASSFAYEQYF.

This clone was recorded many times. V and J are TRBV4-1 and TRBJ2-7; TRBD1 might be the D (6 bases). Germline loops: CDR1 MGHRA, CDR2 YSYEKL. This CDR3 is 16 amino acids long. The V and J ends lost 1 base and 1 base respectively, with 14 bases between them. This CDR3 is CASSQALDRLSYEQYF. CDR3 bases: TGCGCCAGCAGCCAAGCCCTCGACAGGTTGTCCTACGAGCAGTACTTC.

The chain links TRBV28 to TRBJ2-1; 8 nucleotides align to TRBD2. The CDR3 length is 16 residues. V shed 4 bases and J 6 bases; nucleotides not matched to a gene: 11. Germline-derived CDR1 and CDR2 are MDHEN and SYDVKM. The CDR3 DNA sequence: TGTGCCAGCAGTTCACCCAGCGGGAGAGGTCGCAATGAGCAGTTCTTC. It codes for CASSSPSGRGRNEQFF.

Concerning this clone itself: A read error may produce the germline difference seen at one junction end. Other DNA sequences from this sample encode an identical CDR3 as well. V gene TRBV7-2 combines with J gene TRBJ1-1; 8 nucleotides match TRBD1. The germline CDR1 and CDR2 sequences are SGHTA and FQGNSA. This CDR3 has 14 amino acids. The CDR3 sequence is CASSLGNRGMEAFF. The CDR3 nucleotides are TGCGCCAGCAGCTTAGGGAACAGGGGGATGGAAGCTTTCTTT.